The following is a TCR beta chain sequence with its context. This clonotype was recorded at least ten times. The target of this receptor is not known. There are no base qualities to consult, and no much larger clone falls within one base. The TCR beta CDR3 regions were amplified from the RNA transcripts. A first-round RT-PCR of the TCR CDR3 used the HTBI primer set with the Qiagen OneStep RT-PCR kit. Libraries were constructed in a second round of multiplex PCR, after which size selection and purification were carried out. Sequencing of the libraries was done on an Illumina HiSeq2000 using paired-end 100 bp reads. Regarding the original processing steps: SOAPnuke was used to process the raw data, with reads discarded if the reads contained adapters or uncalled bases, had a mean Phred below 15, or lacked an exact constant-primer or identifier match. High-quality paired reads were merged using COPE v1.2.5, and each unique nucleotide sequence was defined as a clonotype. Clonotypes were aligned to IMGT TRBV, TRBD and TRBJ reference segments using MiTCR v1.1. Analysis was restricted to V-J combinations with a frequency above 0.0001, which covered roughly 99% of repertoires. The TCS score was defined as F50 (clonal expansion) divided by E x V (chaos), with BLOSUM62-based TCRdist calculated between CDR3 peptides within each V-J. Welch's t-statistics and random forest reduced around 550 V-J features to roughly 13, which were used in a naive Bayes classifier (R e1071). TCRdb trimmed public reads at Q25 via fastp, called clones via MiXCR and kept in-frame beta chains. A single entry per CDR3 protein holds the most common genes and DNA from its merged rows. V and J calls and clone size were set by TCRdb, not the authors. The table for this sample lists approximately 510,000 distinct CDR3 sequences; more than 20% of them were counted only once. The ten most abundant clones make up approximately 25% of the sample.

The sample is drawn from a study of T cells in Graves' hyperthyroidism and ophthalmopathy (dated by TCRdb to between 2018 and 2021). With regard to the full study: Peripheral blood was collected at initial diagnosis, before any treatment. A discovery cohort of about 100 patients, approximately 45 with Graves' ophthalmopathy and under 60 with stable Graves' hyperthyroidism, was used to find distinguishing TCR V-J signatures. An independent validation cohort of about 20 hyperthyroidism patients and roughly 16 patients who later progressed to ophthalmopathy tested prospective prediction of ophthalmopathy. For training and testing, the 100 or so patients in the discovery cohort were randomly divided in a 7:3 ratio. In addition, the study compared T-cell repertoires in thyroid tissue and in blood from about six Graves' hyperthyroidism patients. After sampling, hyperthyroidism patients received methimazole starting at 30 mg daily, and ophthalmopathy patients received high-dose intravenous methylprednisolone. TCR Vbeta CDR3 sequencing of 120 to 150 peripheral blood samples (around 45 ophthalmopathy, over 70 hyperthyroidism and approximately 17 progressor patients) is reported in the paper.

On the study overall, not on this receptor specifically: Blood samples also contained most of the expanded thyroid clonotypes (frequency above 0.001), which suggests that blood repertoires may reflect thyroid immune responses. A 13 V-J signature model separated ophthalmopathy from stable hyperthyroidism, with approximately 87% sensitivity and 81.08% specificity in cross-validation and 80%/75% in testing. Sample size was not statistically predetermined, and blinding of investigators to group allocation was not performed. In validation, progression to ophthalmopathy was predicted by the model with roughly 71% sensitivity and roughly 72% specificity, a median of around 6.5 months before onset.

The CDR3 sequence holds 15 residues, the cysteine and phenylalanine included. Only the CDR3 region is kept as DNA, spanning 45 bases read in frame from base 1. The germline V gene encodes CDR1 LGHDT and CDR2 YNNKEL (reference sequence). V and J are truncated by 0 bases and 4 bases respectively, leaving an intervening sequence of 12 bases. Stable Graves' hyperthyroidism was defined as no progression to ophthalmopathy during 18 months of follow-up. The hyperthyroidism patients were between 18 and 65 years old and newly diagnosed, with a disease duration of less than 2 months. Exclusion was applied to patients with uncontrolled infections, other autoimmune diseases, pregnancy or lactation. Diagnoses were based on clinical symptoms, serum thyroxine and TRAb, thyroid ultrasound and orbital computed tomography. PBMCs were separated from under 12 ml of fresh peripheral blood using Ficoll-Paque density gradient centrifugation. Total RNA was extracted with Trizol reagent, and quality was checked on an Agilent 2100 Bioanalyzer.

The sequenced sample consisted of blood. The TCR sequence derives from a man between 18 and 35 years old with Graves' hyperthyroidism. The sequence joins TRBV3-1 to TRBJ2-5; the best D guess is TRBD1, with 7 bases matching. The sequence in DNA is TGTGCCAGCAGCCAAGACTTCAGGGGGGCAGAGACCCAGTACTTC. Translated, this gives CASSQDFRGAETQYF.